This T cell receptor beta chain was obtained from a study of shared clonotypes between healthy human individuals. Turning to the study itself: The cohort had two women and three men, ages 18 to 49.

Per the study methods: Because ImmunoSEQ provided only junction sequences with no quality scores, the filtering differed. Assay: immunoSEQ multiplex PCR; the TCRdb copy retains only in-frame clones and omits some. That table supplies the V and J calls and clone size; D and trimming were determined from the DNA. Among 300,000 to 400,000 clones listed, less than 75% were seen once. All participating donors were Caucasian adults from Nashville, Tennessee. V lost 5 bases, J lost 8 bases, and 10 bases stayed unmatched. This CDR3 contains 15 residues. The V gene's germline CDR1 is MNHNS and CDR2 SASEGT. The sample was memory CD4+ T cells sorted from blood. The subset is: CD45RA-negative fraction. The source is a man younger than 45 in good health. The chain carries TRBV6-1 and TRBJ1-3; 9 nucleotides line up with TRBD1. The CDR3 region is CASSPPATGGHTIYF. The CDR3 nucleotides read TGTGCCAGCAGTCCCCCCGCGACAGGGGGACACACCATATATTTT.